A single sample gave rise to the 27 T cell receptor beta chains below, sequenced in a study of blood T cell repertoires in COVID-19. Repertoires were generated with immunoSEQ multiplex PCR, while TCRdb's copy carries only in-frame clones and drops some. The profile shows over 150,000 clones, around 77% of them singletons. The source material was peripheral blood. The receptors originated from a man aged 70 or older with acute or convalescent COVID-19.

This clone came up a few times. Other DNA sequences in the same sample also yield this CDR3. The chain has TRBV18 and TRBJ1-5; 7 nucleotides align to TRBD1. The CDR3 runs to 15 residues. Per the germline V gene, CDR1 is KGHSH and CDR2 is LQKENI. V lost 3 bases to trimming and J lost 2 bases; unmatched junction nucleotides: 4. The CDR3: CASSPGTGGNQPQHF. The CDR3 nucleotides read TGTGCCAGCTCACCGGGAACAGGGGGCAATCAGCCCCAGCATTTT.

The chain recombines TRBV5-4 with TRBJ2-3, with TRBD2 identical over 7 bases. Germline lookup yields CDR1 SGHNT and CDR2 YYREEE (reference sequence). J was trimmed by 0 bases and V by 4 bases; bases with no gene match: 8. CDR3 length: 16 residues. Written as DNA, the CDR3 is TGTGCCAGCAGCCAGAGACGGGACTACAGCACAGATACGCAGTATTTT. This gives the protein CASSQRRDYSTDTQYF. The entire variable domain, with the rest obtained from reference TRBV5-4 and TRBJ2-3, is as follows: ETGVTQSPTHLIKTRGQQVTLRCSSQSGHNTVSWYQQALGQGPQFIFQYYREEENGRGNFPPRFSGLQFPNYSSELNVNALELDDSALYLCASSQRRDYSTDTQYFGPGTRLTVL.

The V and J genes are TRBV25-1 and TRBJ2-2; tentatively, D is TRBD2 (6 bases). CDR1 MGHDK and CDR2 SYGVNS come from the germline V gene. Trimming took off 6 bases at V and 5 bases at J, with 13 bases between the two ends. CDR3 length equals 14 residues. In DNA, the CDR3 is TGTGCCAGCAGGGAGACTAGTAGGACCGGGGAGCTGTTTTTT. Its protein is CASRETSRTGELFF.

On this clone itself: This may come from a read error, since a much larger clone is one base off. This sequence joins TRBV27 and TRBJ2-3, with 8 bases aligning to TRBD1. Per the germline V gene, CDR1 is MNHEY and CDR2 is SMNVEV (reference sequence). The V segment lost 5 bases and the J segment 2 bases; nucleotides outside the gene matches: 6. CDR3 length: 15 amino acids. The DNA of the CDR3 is TGTGCCAGCAGTCCCCGGGACAGGAACACAGATACGCAGTATTTT. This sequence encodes CASSPRDRNTDTQYF.

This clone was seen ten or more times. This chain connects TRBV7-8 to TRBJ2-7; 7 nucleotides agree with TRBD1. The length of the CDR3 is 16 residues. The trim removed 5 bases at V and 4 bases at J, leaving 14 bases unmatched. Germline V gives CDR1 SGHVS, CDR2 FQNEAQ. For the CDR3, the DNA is TGTGCCAGCAGCCCACGTAGAGGGGGCGCGTCATACGAGCAGTACTTC. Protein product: CASSPRRGGASYEQYF.

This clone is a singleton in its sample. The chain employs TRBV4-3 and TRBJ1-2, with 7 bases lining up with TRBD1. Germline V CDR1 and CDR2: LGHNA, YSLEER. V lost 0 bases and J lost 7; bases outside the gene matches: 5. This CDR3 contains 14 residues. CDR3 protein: CASSQEWGQSGYTF. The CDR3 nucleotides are TGCGCCAGCAGCCAAGAGTGGGGACAGAGTGGCTACACCTTC.

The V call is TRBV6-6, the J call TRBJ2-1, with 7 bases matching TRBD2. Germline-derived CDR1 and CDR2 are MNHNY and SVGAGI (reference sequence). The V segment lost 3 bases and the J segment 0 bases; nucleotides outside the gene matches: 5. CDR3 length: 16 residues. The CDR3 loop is CASSYLAGASYNEQFF. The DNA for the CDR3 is TGTGCCAGCAGTTATTTGGCGGGAGCCTCCTACAATGAGCAGTTCTTC.

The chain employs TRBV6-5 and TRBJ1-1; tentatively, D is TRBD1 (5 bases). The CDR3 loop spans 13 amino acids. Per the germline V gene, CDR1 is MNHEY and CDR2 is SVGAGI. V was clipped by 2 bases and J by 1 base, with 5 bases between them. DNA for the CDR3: TGTGCCAGCAGTTACCAGGGGAACACTGAAGCTTTCTTT. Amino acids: CASSYQGNTEAFF.

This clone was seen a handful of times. For the CDR3, the DNA is TGCGCCAGCAGCCAAGAGCCGACAGGGCTGCAGCCCCAGCATTTT. This translates into CASSQEPTGLQPQHF. The V call is TRBV4-1, the J call TRBJ1-5; 7 bases are a match to TRBD1. The germline V gene encodes CDR1 MGHRA and CDR2 YSYEKL. Germline trimming cut 0 bases from V and 7 bases from J; bases unmatched to any gene: 6. The CDR3 runs 15 residues.

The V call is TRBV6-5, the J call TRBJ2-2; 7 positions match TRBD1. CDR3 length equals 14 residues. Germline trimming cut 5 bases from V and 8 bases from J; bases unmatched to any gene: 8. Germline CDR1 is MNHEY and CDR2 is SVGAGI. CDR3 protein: CASSPTRDRGELFF. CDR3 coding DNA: TGTGCCAGCAGTCCCACGAGGGACAGAGGGGAGCTGTTTTTT.

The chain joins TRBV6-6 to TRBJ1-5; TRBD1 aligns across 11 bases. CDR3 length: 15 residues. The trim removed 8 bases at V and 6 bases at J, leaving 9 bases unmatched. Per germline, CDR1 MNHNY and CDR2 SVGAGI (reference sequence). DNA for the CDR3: TGTGCCAGCGGCTTGAGGACAGGGGGCGGTCAGCCCCAGCATTTT. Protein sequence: CASGLRTGGGQPQHF.

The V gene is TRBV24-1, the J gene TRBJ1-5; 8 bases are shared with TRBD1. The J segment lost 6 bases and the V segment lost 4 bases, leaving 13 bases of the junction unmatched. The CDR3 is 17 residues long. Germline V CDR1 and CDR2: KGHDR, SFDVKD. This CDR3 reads CATSDSPGQGRSQPQHF. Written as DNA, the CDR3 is TGTGCCACCAGTGACTCTCCCGGACAGGGAAGATCTCAGCCCCAGCATTTT.

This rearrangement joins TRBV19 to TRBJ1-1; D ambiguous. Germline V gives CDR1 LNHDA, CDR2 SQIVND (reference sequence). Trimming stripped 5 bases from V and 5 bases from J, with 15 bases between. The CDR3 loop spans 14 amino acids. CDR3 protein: CASSLGSRRTEAFF. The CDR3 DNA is TGTGCCAGTAGTCTGGGTTCCAGGAGGACTGAAGCTTTCTTT.

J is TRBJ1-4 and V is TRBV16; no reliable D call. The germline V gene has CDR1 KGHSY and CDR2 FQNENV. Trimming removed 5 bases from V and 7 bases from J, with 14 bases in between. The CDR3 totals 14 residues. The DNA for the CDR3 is TGTGCCAGCAGCGAGGCCTCGTCGGTTGAAAAACTGTTTTTT. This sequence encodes CASSEASSVEKLFF.

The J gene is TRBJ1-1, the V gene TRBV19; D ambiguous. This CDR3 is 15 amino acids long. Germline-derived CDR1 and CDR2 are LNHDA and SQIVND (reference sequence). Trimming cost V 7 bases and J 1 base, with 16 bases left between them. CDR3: CASTPPRIANTEAFF. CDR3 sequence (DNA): TGTGCCAGTACCCCACCTAGGATTGCGAACACTGAAGCTTTCTTT.

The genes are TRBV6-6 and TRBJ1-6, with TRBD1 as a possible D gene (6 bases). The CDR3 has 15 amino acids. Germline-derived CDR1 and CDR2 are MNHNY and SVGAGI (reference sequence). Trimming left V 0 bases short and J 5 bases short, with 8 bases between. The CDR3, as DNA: TGTGCCAGCAGTTACTCGGACAGAAATAATTCACCCCTCCACTTT. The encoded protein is CASSYSDRNNSPLHF.

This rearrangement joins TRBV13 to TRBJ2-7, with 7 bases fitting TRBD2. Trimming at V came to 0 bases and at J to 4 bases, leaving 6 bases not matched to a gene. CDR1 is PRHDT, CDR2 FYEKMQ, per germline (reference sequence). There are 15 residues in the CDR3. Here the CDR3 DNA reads TGTGCCAGCAGCTTAGGCCGGGGAGGGGATTACGAGCAGTACTTC. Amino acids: CASSLGRGGDYEQYF.

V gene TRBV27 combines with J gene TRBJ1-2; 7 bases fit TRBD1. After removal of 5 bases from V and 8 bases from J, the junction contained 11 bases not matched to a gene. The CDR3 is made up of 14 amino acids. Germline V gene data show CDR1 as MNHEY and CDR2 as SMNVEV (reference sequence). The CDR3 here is CASSLSFRGWGYTF. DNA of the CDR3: TGTGCCAGCAGTCTCAGCTTCAGGGGGTGGGGCTACACCTTC.

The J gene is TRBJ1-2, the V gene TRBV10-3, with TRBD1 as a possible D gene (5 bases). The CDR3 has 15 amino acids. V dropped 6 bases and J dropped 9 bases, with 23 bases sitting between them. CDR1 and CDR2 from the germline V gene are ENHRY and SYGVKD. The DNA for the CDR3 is TGTGCCATCAGCCTAGGGCAGGGCGAAGGATATCGCTACACCTTC. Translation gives CAISLGQGEGYRYTF.

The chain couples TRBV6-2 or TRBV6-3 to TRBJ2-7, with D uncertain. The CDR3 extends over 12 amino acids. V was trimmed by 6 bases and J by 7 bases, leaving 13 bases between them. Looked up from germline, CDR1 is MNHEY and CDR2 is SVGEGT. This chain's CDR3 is CASSLPPREQYF. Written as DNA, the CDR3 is TGTGCCAGCAGCCTCCCTCCGAGGGAGCAGTACTTC.

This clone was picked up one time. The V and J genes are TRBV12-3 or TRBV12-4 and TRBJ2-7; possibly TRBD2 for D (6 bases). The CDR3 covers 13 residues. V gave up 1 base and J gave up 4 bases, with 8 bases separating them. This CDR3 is CASSLGAGYEQYF. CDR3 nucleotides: TGTGCCAGCAGTTTAGGCGCGGGGTACGAGCAGTACTTC.

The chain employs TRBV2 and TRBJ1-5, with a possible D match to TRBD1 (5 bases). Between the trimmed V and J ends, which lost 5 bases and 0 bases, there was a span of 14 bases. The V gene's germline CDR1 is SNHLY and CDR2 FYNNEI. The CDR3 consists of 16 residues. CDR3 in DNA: TGTGCCAGCAGTAACTCGGGGGTTTATAGCAATCAGCCCCAGCATTTT. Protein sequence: CASSNSGVYSNQPQHF. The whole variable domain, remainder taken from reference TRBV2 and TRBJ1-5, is EPEVTQTPSHQVTQMGQEVILRCVPISNHLYFYWYRQILGQKVEFLVSFYNNEISEKSEIFDDQFSVERPDGSNFTLKIRSTKLEDSAMYFCASSNSGVYSNQPQHFGDGTRLSIL.

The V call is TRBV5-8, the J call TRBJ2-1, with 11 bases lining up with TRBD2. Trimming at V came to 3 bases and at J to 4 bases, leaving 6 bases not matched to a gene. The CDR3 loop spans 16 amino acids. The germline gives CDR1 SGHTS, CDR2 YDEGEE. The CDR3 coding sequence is TGTGCCAGCAGCTGGGCCGGGACTAGCGGATACAATGAGCAGTTCTTC. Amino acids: CASSWAGTSGYNEQFF.

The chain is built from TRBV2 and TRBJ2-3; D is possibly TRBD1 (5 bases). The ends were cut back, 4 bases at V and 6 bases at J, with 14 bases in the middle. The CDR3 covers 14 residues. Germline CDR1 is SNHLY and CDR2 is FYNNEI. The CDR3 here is CASSAEGAGDTQYF. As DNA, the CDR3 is TGTGCCAGCAGTGCCGAAGGGGCCGGCGATACGCAGTATTTT.

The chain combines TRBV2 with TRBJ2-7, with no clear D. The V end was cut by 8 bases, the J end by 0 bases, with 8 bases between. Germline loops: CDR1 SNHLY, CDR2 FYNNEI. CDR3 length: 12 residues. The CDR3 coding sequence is TGTGCCAGCCGATGGAGCTCCTACGAGCAGTACTTC. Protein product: CASRWSSYEQYF. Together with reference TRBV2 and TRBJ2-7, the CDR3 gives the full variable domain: EPEVTQTPSHQVTQMGQEVILRCVPISNHLYFYWYRQILGQKVEFLVSFYNNEISEKSEIFDDQFSVERPDGSNFTLKIRSTKLEDSAMYFCASRWSSYEQYFGPGTRLTVT.

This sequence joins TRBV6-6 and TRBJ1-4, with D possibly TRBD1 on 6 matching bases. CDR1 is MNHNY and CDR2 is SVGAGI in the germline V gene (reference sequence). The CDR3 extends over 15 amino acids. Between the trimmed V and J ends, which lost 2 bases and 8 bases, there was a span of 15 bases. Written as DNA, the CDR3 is TGTGCCAGCAGTTACGCCGCGGGGGCGGGGGAAAAACTGTTTTTT. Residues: CASSYAAGAGEKLFF.

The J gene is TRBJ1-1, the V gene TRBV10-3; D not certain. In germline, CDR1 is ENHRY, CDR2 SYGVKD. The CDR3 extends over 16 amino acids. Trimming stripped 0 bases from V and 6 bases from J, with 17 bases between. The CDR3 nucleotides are TGTGCCATCAGTGAGTCGGTCTCCGCGGGCCCCTCTGAAGCTTTCTTT. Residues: CAISESVSAGPSEAFF.